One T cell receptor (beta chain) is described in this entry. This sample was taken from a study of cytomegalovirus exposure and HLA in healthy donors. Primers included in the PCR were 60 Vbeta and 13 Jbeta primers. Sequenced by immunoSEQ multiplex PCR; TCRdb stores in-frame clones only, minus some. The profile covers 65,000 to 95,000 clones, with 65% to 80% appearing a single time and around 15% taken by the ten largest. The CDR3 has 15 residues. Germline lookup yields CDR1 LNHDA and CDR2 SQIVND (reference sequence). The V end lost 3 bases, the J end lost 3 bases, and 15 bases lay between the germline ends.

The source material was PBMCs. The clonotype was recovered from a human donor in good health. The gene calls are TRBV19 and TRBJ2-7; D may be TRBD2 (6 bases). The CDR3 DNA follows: TGTGCCAGTAGTATGGTCGGGGGATTTCTCTACGAGCAGTACTTC. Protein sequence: CASSMVGGFLYEQYF.